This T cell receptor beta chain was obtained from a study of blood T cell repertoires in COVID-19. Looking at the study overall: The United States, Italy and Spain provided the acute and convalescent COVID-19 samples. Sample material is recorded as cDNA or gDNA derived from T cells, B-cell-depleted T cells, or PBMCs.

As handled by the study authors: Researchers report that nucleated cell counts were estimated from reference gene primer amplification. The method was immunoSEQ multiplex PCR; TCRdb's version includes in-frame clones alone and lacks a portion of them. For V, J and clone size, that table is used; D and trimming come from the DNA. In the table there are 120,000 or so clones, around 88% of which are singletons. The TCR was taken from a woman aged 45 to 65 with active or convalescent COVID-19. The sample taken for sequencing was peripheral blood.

CDR3 sequence (DNA): TGTGCCATCAGGGGCAGGCTTCCCCCCGGGGAGCTGTTTTTT. Translation: CAIRGRLPPGELFF. J is TRBJ2-2 and V is TRBV10-3; the D is unclear. Trimming stripped 6 bases from V and 6 bases from J, with 14 bases between. The CDR3 sequence is 14 residues long. Germline V CDR1 and CDR2: ENHRY, SYGVKD.